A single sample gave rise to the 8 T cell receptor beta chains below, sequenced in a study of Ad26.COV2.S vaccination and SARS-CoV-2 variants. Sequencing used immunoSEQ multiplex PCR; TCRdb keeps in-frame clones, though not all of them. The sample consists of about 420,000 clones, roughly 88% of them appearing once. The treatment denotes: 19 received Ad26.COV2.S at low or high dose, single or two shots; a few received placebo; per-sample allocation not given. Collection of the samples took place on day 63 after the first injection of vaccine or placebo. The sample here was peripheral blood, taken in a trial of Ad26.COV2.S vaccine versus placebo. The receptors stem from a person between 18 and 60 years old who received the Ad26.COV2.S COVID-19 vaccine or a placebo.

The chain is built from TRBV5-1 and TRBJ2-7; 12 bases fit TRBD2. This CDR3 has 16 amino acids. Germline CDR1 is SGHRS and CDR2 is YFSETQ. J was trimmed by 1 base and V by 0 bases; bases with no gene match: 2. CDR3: CASSLDLAGGSYEQYF. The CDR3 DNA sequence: TGCGCCAGCAGCTTGGACCTAGCGGGGGGGTCCTACGAGCAGTACTTC. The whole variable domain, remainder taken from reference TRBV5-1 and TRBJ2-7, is KAGVTQTPRYLIKTRGQQVTLSCSPISGHRSVSWYQQTPGQGLQFLFEYFSETQRNKGNFPGRFSGRQFSNSRSEMNVSTLELGDSALYLCASSLDLAGGSYEQYFGPGTRLTVT.

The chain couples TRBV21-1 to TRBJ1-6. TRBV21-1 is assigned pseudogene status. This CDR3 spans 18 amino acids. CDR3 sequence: CASSKRKGSPFYNSPLHF. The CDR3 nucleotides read TGTGCCAGCAGCAAACGGAAGGGATCACCTTTCTATAATTCACCCCTCCACTTT.

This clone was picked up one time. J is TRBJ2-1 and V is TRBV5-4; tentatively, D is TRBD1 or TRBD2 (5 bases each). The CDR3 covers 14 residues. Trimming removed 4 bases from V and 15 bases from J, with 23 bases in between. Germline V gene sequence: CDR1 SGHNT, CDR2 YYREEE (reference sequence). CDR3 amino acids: CASSPETTGLPPFF. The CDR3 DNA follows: TGTGCCAGCAGCCCGGAGACTACAGGTTTACCCCCGTTCTTC.

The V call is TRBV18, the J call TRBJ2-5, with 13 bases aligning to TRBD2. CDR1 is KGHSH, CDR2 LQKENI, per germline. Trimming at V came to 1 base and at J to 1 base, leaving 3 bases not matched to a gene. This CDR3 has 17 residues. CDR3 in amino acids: CASSPLGLAGVQETQYF. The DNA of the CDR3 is TGTGCCAGCTCACCACTCGGACTAGCGGGGGTCCAAGAGACCCAGTACTTC.

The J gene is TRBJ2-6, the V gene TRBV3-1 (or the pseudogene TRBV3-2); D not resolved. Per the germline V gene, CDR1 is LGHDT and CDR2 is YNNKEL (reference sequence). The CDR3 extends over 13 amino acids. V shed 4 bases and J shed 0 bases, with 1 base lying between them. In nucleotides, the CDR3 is TGTGCCAGCAGCCGCTCTGGGGCCAACGTCCTGACTTTC. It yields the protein CASSRSGANVLTF.

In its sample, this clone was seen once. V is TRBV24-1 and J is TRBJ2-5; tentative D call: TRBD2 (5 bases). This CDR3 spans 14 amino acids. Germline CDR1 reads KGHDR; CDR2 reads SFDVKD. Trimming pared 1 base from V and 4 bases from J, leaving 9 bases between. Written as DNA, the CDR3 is TGTGCCACCAGTGATTTCGGGGTTCGAGAGACCCAGTACTTC. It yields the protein CATSDFGVRETQYF.

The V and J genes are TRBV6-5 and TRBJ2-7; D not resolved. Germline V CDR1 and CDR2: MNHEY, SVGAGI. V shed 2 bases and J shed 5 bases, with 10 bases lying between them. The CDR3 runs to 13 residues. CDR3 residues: CASSYIGFHEQYF. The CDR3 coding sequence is TGTGCCAGCAGTTACATTGGGTTCCACGAGCAGTACTTC.

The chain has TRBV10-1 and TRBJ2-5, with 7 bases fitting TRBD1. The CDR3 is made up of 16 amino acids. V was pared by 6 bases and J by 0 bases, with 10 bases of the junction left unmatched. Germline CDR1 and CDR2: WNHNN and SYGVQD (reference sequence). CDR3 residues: CASRHSGTDNQETQYF. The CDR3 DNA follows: TGCGCCAGCAGACATTCCGGGACAGACAACCAAGAGACCCAGTACTTC.